The rows below give T cell receptor beta chains drawn from one sample of a study of blood T cell repertoires in COVID-19. The data were produced by immunoSEQ multiplex PCR, yet TCRdb's version contains in-frame clones alone and is incomplete. This sample has some 140,000 clones, with about four fifths found just once. Sequenced sample: peripheral blood. The receptor source for this set is a woman older than 75 with acute or convalescent COVID-19. Each CDR3 is given with its conserved first and last residue. The order of the fields is clone size, V gene, J gene, D gene, CDR3 DNA, CDR3 protein. D genes are given only for firm matches. The listing skips clone size in some rows; elsewhere it reads once, few, many or a size class.

clone_size: .
v_call: TRBV7-3
j_call: TRBJ2-1
d_call: TRBD2
cdr3_nt: TGTGCCAGCAGCTTAAGGTGGCTGGGGGCTAGCGGGGAGGGGAATGAGCAGTTCTTC
cdr3_aa: CASSLRWLGASGEGNEQFF

clone_size: .
v_call: TRBV7-3
j_call: TRBJ2-3
d_call: .
cdr3_nt: TGTGCCAGCAGCTCACAGGGAGGGGGGCAGGATACGCAGTATTTT
cdr3_aa: CASSSQGGGQDTQYF

clone_size: .
v_call: TRBV29-1
j_call: TRBJ2-3
d_call: TRBD1
cdr3_nt: TGCAGCGTCGAAGGACAGGACAGATACACAGATACGCAGTATTTT
cdr3_aa: CSVEGQDRYTDTQYF

clone_size: few
v_call: TRBV30
j_call: TRBJ2-1
d_call: .
cdr3_nt: TGTGCCTGGAGTGGGCAGGGCAATGAGCAGTTCTTC
cdr3_aa: CAWSGQGNEQFF

clone_size: once
v_call: TRBV2
j_call: TRBJ2-1
d_call: .
cdr3_nt: TGTGCCAGCAGTGAAGACAGGTACAATGAGCAGTTCTTC
cdr3_aa: CASSEDRYNEQFF

clone_size: .
v_call: TRBV2
j_call: TRBJ2-3
d_call: TRBD2
cdr3_nt: TGTGCCGTACAGACTAGCGTGAACACAGATACGCAGTATTTT
cdr3_aa: CAVQTSVNTDTQYF

clone_size: .
v_call: TRBV29-1
j_call: TRBJ2-3
d_call: TRBD2
cdr3_nt: TGCAGCGTTGATGGGCGGGGGGGCTACTCACCCCGGGGCACAGATACGCAGTATTTT
cdr3_aa: CSVDGRGGYSPRGTDTQYF

clone_size: .
v_call: TRBV5-6
j_call: TRBJ1-5
d_call: TRBD1
cdr3_nt: TGTGCCAGCAGCTTTTCCTTGACAGGGGCGATGGCGCCCCAGCATTTT
cdr3_aa: CASSFSLTGAMAPQHF

clone_size: .
v_call: TRBV7-6
j_call: TRBJ1-3
d_call: .
cdr3_nt: TGTGCCAGCAGCTTATTGAGTCTCACTGGAAACACCATATATTTT
cdr3_aa: CASSLLSLTGNTIYF

clone_size: .
v_call: TRBV18
j_call: TRBJ2-7
d_call: .
cdr3_nt: TGTGCCAGCTCTCCTCCAGGGACCTACGAGCAGTACTTC
cdr3_aa: CASSPPGTYEQYF

clone_size: .
v_call: TRBV18
j_call: TRBJ1-5
d_call: TRBD1
cdr3_nt: TGTGCCAGCTCAGAGGACAGGGTGGATCAGCCCCAGCATTTT
cdr3_aa: CASSEDRVDQPQHF

clone_size: .
v_call: TRBV2
j_call: TRBJ2-7
d_call: TRBD2
cdr3_nt: TGTGCCAGCACTAGCGGGGGGTACGAGCAGTACTTC
cdr3_aa: CASTSGGYEQYF

clone_size: .
v_call: TRBV6-1
j_call: TRBJ1-2
d_call: TRBD1
cdr3_nt: TGTGCCAGCAGTGTCGTTCTGGACAGGTCTCCGCGGGGCTACACCTTC
cdr3_aa: CASSVVLDRSPRGYTF

clone_size: .
v_call: TRBV7-2
j_call: TRBJ1-6
d_call: TRBD1
cdr3_nt: TGTGCCAGCAGCTCAAAGGGACAGGGGAGAACACCCCTCCACTTT
cdr3_aa: CASSSKGQGRTPLHF

clone_size: .
v_call: TRBV11-2
j_call: TRBJ1-2
d_call: TRBD1
cdr3_nt: TGTGCCAGCAGCTTAGACAGGGGGGATGGCTACACCTTC
cdr3_aa: CASSLDRGDGYTF

clone_size: .
v_call: TRBV13
j_call: TRBJ1-1
d_call: .
cdr3_nt: TGTGCCAGCAGCCCTAGGAACACTGAAGCTTTCTTT
cdr3_aa: CASSPRNTEAFF

clone_size: .
v_call: TRBV24-1
j_call: TRBJ2-1
d_call: TRBD2
cdr3_nt: TGTGCCACCAGTCCGGGAGGGGGCAATGAGCAGTTCTTC
cdr3_aa: CATSPGGGNEQFF

clone_size: .
v_call: TRBV6-6
j_call: TRBJ2-5
d_call: .
cdr3_nt: TGTGCCAGCACTGGCACGGGGGAGACCCAGTACTTC
cdr3_aa: CASTGTGETQYF

clone_size: .
v_call: TRBV30
j_call: TRBJ1-5
d_call: TRBD1
cdr3_nt: TGTGCCTGGAGTGGTGAGGGGGCTCGACAGCCCCAGCATTTT
cdr3_aa: CAWSGEGARQPQHF

clone_size: .
v_call: TRBV11-2
j_call: TRBJ2-5
d_call: TRBD2
cdr3_nt: TGTGCCAGCAGCTTAGATGGTGCGGGGGGACCTCAAGAGACCCAGTACTTC
cdr3_aa: CASSLDGAGGPQETQYF

clone_size: .
v_call: TRBV9
j_call: TRBJ1-2
d_call: TRBD1
cdr3_nt: TGTGCCAGCAGCTCCCGGACAGGGAACTATGGCTACACCTTC
cdr3_aa: CASSSRTGNYGYTF

clone_size: .
v_call: TRBV3-1/TRBV3-2
j_call: TRBJ1-4
d_call: TRBD1
cdr3_nt: TGTGCCAGCAGCCAAGACAGGGGGGCTAATGAAAAACTGTTTTTT
cdr3_aa: CASSQDRGANEKLFF

clone_size: .
v_call: TRBV4-1
j_call: TRBJ1-2
d_call: .
cdr3_nt: TGCGCCAGCAGCCAAGAGGCGCGGGGAAGCTATGGCTACACCTTC
cdr3_aa: CASSQEARGSYGYTF

clone_size: few
v_call: TRBV2
j_call: TRBJ1-6
d_call: .
cdr3_nt: TGTGCCAGCACGGGGATGAACTCCTATAATTCACCCCTCCACTTT
cdr3_aa: CASTGMNSYNSPLHF

clone_size: .
v_call: TRBV5-1
j_call: TRBJ1-2
d_call: .
cdr3_nt: TGCGCCAGCAGCTTGGAGAGCTTCCTCTATGGCTACACCTTC
cdr3_aa: CASSLESFLYGYTF

clone_size: .
v_call: TRBV15
j_call: TRBJ2-3
d_call: TRBD1
cdr3_nt: TGTGCCACCAGCAGAGATCCGTCACGACAGGGTGACGATACGCAGTATTTT
cdr3_aa: CATSRDPSRQGDDTQYF

clone_size: .
v_call: TRBV5-1
j_call: TRBJ1-6
d_call: .
cdr3_nt: TGCGCCAGCAGCTTGCAGGGGTCCTCCTATAATTCACCCCTCCACTTT
cdr3_aa: CASSLQGSSYNSPLHF

clone_size: .
v_call: TRBV3-1/TRBV3-2
j_call: TRBJ2-3
d_call: TRBD2
cdr3_nt: TGTGCCAGCAGCCAAGATGACGGGGGGAGCACAGATACGCAGTATTTT
cdr3_aa: CASSQDDGGSTDTQYF

clone_size: .
v_call: TRBV29-1
j_call: TRBJ1-2
d_call: .
cdr3_nt: TGCAGCGTTCCGAGTGTCGGCTACACCTTC
cdr3_aa: CSVPSVGYTF

clone_size: .
v_call: TRBV5-8
j_call: TRBJ2-1
d_call: TRBD2
cdr3_nt: TGTGCCAGCAGCTCGAGCGGGAGCTCCTACAATGAGCAGTTCTTC
cdr3_aa: CASSSSGSSYNEQFF

clone_size: .
v_call: TRBV7-9
j_call: TRBJ1-2
d_call: TRBD1
cdr3_nt: TGTGCCAGCAGCGGGGGGCAGGGGGCTAACTATGGCTACACCTTC
cdr3_aa: CASSGGQGANYGYTF

clone_size: .
v_call: TRBV21-1
j_call: TRBJ2-5
d_call: .
cdr3_nt: TGTGCCAGCAGCAAAGACCCCGGGACAGGGGGCCAGGTAGAGACCCAGTACTTC
cdr3_aa: CASSKDPGTGGQVETQYF

clone_size: .
v_call: TRBV30
j_call: TRBJ1-6
d_call: .
cdr3_nt: TGTGCCTGCGAACAGGTAGGGGGATCACCCCTCCACTTT
cdr3_aa: CACEQVGGSPLHF

clone_size: .
v_call: TRBV5-1
j_call: TRBJ1-1
d_call: TRBD1
cdr3_nt: TGCGCCAGCAGCTTGGCCCACAGGGGGAACACTGAAGCTTTCTTT
cdr3_aa: CASSLAHRGNTEAFF

clone_size: .
v_call: TRBV4-1
j_call: TRBJ1-1
d_call: .
cdr3_nt: TGCGCCAGCAGCCAAGATAATAGAGGGGGAATGAACACTGAAGCTTTCTTT
cdr3_aa: CASSQDNRGGMNTEAFF

clone_size: .
v_call: TRBV15
j_call: TRBJ1-1
d_call: TRBD1
cdr3_nt: TGTGCCACCAGCAGATTTGACAGGGGGAACACTGAAGCTTTCTTT
cdr3_aa: CATSRFDRGNTEAFF

clone_size: .
v_call: TRBV10-3
j_call: TRBJ1-5
d_call: TRBD1
cdr3_nt: TGTGCCATCAGTGAGTTTGGAGGGGGCATAGAGCCCCAGCATTTT
cdr3_aa: CAISEFGGGIEPQHF

clone_size: .
v_call: TRBV24-1
j_call: TRBJ2-2
d_call: .
cdr3_nt: TGTGCCACCAGTGGGCGGGGTGGCACCGGGGAGCTGTTTTTT
cdr3_aa: CATSGRGGTGELFF

clone_size: once
v_call: TRBV6-1
j_call: TRBJ2-7
d_call: .
cdr3_nt: TGTGCCAGCAGTGATCTAACCCCAAACGAGCAGTACTTC
cdr3_aa: CASSDLTPNEQYF

clone_size: .
v_call: TRBV10-3
j_call: TRBJ2-7
d_call: TRBD1
cdr3_nt: TGTGCCATCAGAGGACAGGGACTTTCCTACGAGCAGTACTTC
cdr3_aa: CAIRGQGLSYEQYF

clone_size: .
v_call: TRBV4-1
j_call: TRBJ2-1
d_call: .
cdr3_nt: TGCGCCAGCAGCCAAGTAGGGGGTCTTTACAATGAGCAGTTCTTC
cdr3_aa: CASSQVGGLYNEQFF

clone_size: .
v_call: TRBV5-1
j_call: TRBJ2-2
d_call: .
cdr3_nt: TGCGCTTCCAACCCGACAGCGAACACCGGGGAGCTGTTTTTT
cdr3_aa: CASNPTANTGELFF

clone_size: .
v_call: TRBV7-9
j_call: TRBJ1-5
d_call: .
cdr3_nt: TGTGCCAGCAGCCCGGAGCACGACAATCAGCCCCAGCATTTT
cdr3_aa: CASSPEHDNQPQHF

clone_size: .
v_call: TRBV12-3/TRBV12-4
j_call: TRBJ2-1
d_call: TRBD1
cdr3_nt: TGTGCCAGCAGGCGACAGGGAAGCGATGAGCAGTTCTTC
cdr3_aa: CASRRQGSDEQFF

clone_size: .
v_call: TRBV2
j_call: TRBJ1-2
d_call: .
cdr3_nt: TGTGCCAGCAGTGAACCCTCAGCTAACTATGGCTACACCTTC
cdr3_aa: CASSEPSANYGYTF

clone_size: few
v_call: TRBV6-5
j_call: TRBJ1-2
d_call: .
cdr3_nt: TGTGCCAGCAGCAAACAGGGCGTCTATGGCTACACCTTC
cdr3_aa: CASSKQGVYGYTF

clone_size: .
v_call: TRBV24-1
j_call: TRBJ2-3
d_call: TRBD1
cdr3_nt: TGTGCCACCAGTGATTTGGCCACGGGACAGAGCACAGATACGCAGTATTTT
cdr3_aa: CATSDLATGQSTDTQYF

clone_size: .
v_call: TRBV6-5
j_call: TRBJ2-7
d_call: .
cdr3_nt: TGTGCCAGCAGAACAATAACCTACGAGCAGTACTTC
cdr3_aa: CASRTITYEQYF